The entry that follows covers one T cell receptor (beta chain) sequence. Its antigen is still unknown. This specimen belongs to a study of CD8+CD57+ T cells in acquired aplastic anemia. Study background: Mean yield of DNA from sorted CD4+ and CD8+ cells was 2.5 to 4 ug. General observations from the study: Common to patients and controls were roughly 30 CD8+ CDR3 sequences.

Deletions cut 1 base from V and 4 bases from J, with 10 bases between. This CDR3 contains 14 residues. Germline lookup yields CDR1 SGHAT and CDR2 FQNNGV. Sequencing involved patients with CD8+CD57+ cell expansion previously shown by flow cytometry. The enrolled patients all had severe acquired aplastic anemia. Therapy had not been given to patients before blood sampling. The TCR beta profiling, which covered VDJ combination and CDR3 sequence, was carried out using genomic DNA as the template. MiXCR was run by TCRdb on the reads, yielding one entry per CDR3 protein. The repertoire has 100,000 to 150,000 distinct CDR3 sequences, 45% to 60% of them found once; the top ten carry about 31%.

The rearrangement links TRBV11-2 to TRBJ1-2, with D unclear. The sequence came from a human donor with aplastic anemia. Material: sorted CD4+, CD8+, or CD8+CD57+ T cells (not recorded which) from PBMCs. The DNA for the CDR3 is TGTGCCAGCAGCTTAGGAGGAGAAGCCTATGGCTACACCTTC. The encoded protein is CASSLGGEAYGYTF.